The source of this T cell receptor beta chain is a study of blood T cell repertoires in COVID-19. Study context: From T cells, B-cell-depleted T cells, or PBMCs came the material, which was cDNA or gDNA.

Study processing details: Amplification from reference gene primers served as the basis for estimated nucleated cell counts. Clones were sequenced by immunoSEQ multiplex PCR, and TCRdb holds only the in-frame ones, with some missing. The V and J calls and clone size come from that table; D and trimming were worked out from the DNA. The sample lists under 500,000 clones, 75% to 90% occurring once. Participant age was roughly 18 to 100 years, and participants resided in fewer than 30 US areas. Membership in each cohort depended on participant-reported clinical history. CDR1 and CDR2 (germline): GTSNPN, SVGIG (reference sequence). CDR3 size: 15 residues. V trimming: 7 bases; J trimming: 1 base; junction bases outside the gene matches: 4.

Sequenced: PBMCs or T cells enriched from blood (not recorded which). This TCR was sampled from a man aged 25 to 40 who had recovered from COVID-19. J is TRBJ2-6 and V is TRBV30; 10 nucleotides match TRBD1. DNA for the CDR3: TGTGCCTCCGGACAGGGGGGTTCTGGGGCCAACGTCCTGACTTTC. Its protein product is CASGQGGSGANVLTF.